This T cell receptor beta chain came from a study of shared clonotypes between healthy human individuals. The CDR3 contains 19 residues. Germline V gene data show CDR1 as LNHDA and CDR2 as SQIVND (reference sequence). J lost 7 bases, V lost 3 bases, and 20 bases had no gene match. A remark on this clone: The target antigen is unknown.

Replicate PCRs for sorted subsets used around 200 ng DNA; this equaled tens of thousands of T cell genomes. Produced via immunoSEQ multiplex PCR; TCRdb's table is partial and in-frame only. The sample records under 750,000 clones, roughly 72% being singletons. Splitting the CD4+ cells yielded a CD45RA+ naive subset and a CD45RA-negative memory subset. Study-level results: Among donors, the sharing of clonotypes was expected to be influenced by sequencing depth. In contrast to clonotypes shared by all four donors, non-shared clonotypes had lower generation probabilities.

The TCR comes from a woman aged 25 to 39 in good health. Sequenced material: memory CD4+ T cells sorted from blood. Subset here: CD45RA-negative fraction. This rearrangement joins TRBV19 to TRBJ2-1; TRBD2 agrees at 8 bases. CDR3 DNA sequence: TGTGCCAGTAGTATGGGACACCAACAAGCGGGAGCTATTCGGAATGAGCAGTTCTTC. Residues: CASSMGHQQAGAIRNEQFF. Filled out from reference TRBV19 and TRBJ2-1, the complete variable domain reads DGGITQSPKYLFRKEGQNVTLSCEQNLNHDAMYWYRQDPGQGLRLIYYSQIVNDFQKGDIAEGYSVSREKKESFPLTVTSAQKNPTAFYLCASSMGHQQAGAIRNEQFFGPGTRLTVL.